This is a list of T cell receptor beta chains from one sample in a study of CD8 T cells in Susac syndrome. TCRdb re-called the immunoSEQ multiplex PCR reads with MiXCR, one entry per CDR3 protein. The sample gives around 270,000 distinct CDR3 sequences, over 75% of which show up once; around 0.22% is in the top ten. Sequenced input: CD8+ T cells from PBMCs. These receptors were taken from a human donor with multiple sclerosis. CDR3s include the opening cysteine and the closing phenylalanine or tryptophan. D genes are given only for firm matches. Clone size is shown for a subset of rows, as once, few, many or a class of expanded clone.

abundance	v_gene	j_gene	d_gene	CDR3nt	CDR3aa
NA	TRBV4-1	TRBJ2-7	NA	TGCGCCAGCAGCCCCCGGGACGGTACCTACGAGCAGTACTTC	CASSPRDGTYEQYF
NA	TRBV27	TRBJ2-3	NA	TGTGCCAGCAGTTTGTTCTCGGACTTGATCACAGATACGCAGTATTTT	CASSLFSDLITDTQYF
few	TRBV7-9	TRBJ2-7	TRBD2	TGTGCCAGCAGCTTACTAGCGGGAGGAGGGGACGAGCAGTACTTC	CASSLLAGGGDEQYF
NA	TRBV14	TRBJ1-2	NA	TGTGCCAGCAGCCAAGAGACGATGTCAGCCCTATATGGCTACACCTTC	CASSQETMSALYGYTF
NA	TRBV6-5	TRBJ1-3	NA	TGTGCCAGCAGTTATGCGGACGGGGGAAACACCATATATTTT	CASSYADGGNTIYF
NA	TRBV6-5	TRBJ2-3	NA	TGTGCCAGCAGTTACTGGAGGCTCGGGGCGGGAATCAGCACAGATACGCAGTATTTT	CASSYWRLGAGISTDTQYF
NA	TRBV7-6	TRBJ2-7	NA	TGTGCCAGCAGCTTGGGTTTGGGTTTACCCTACGAGCAGTACTTC	CASSLGLGLPYEQYF
NA	TRBV19	TRBJ2-1	NA	TGTGCCAGTAGTATAAATTCCTACAATGAGCAGTTCTTC	CASSINSYNEQFF
NA	TRBV9	TRBJ1-1	NA	TGTGCCAGCAGCGAGAGGTGGGGCGGGGGCACTGAAGCTTTCTTT	CASSERWGGGTEAFF
NA	TRBV12-3/TRBV12-4	TRBJ2-1	NA	TGTGCCAGCAGTTTAGTCAGCCTAGGGGATGAGCAGTTCTTC	CASSLVSLGDEQFF
NA	TRBV4-3	TRBJ1-3	NA	TGCGCCAGCAGCCAAACTTTGACAGTTGTCTCTGGAAACACCATATATTTT	CASSQTLTVVSGNTIYF
NA	TRBV19	TRBJ1-1	TRBD1	TGTGCCAGTAGTGCCTCACAGGGGGTGAGCACTGAAGCTTTCTTT	CASSASQGVSTEAFF
NA	TRBV5-1	TRBJ2-2	NA	TGCGCCAGCAGCTACACAGGGAACACCGGGGAGCTGTTTTTT	CASSYTGNTGELFF
NA	TRBV9	TRBJ2-1	NA	TGTGCCAGCAGCGGTACCGGGACCCACAATGAGCAGTTCTTC	CASSGTGTHNEQFF
NA	TRBV4-1	TRBJ2-1	TRBD2	TGCGCCAGCAGCCGGACCGGGACTAGCGGGAGCTATGAGCAGTTCTTC	CASSRTGTSGSYEQFF
few	TRBV4-1	TRBJ1-1	NA	TGCGCCAGCAGCCAAGTGGAGAACACTGAAGCTTTCTTT	CASSQVENTEAFF
NA	TRBV4-3	TRBJ1-2	NA	TGCGCCAGCAGCCAAGGCAACGGGTACTATGGCTACACCTTC	CASSQGNGYYGYTF
few	TRBV24-1	TRBJ2-7	NA	TGTGCCACCAGTGGGGGGGGCAGCGAGCAGTACTTC	CATSGGGSEQYF
NA	TRBV12-3/TRBV12-4	TRBJ2-1	TRBD1	TGTGCCAGCAGACGACCCGGGACAGGAGAGCAGTTCTTC	CASRRPGTGEQFF
NA	TRBV7-9	TRBJ2-7	NA	TGTGCCAGCAGCTTTGTGGGAACCTCCTACGAGCAGTACTTC	CASSFVGTSYEQYF
NA	TRBV7-9	TRBJ2-5	TRBD2	TGTGCCAGCAGCTCCGGGACTAGCGGTCCGAAAGAGACCCAGTACTTC	CASSSGTSGPKETQYF
NA	TRBV12-3/TRBV12-4	TRBJ1-1	NA	TGTGCCAGCACTCCCGGGACATCCAAATCAGCTTTCTTT	CASTPGTSKSAFF
NA	TRBV14	TRBJ2-5	TRBD2	TGTGCCAGCAGCCAAGAAGGGAGGGAGGCGCCCGAGACCCAGTACTTC	CASSQEGREAPETQYF